This paragraph covers one T cell receptor (beta chain) sequence. Per germline, CDR1 MNHEY and CDR2 SVGAGI. Trimming stripped 8 bases from V and 4 bases from J, with 17 bases between. This CDR3 is 14 amino acids long. The sample is drawn from a study of T cell responses to AZD1222 COVID-19 vaccine. Sequencing was performed with immunoSEQ multiplex PCR; in TCRdb, only in-frame clones are kept and a portion is missing. The top ten hold 2.5% to 3% of the sample, which has over 100,000 clones, approximately 86% seen once. The receptor was derived from an adult who received the AZD1222 COVID-19 vaccine. This chain connects TRBV6-5 to TRBJ1-2, with no clear D. The sequenced sample was peripheral blood, obtained 28 days after the second AZD1222 dose. The CDR3 spells CASQEVPPFYGYTF. DNA of the CDR3: TGTGCCAGCCAAGAGGTGCCTCCTTTCTATGGCTACACCTTC.